The 29 T cell receptor beta chains in this list originate from one sample, sequenced in a study of control samples from healthy donors and cancer patients. Data came from immunoSEQ multiplex PCR; TCRdb stores just in-frame clones and leaves some out. The top ten clones hold roughly 1.9% of a sample with 120,000 or so clones, about 90% of them seen once. Source material: blood. The receptor set was obtained from a man aged 18 to 30 in good health.

This chain links TRBV9 with TRBJ2-7; perhaps D is TRBD1 or TRBD2 (5 bases each). This CDR3 spans 15 amino acids. CDR1 is SGDLS and CDR2 is YYNGEE in the germline V gene. V lost 3 bases to trimming and J lost 2 bases, with 15 bases between them. The CDR3 spells CASSGPRDGPYEQYF. The CDR3 DNA reads as TGTGCCAGCAGCGGTCCTCGGGACGGACCCTACGAGCAGTACTTC.

The rearrangement links TRBV19 to TRBJ2-3, with 8 bases that match TRBD2. Germline assignment: CDR1 LNHDA and CDR2 SQIVND (reference sequence). V was pared by 6 bases and J by 0 bases, with 5 bases of the junction left unmatched. There are 15 residues in the CDR3. CDR3: CASRGLAGSTDTQYF. In DNA form, the CDR3 reads TGTGCCAGTAGAGGGCTAGCGGGCAGCACAGATACGCAGTATTTT.

The gene calls are TRBV27 and TRBJ1-2, with D possibly matching TRBD1 (5 bases). The CDR3 runs 14 residues. Trimming took off 2 bases at V and 8 bases at J, with 15 bases between the two ends. CDR1 and CDR2 from the germline V gene are MNHEY and SMNVEV (reference sequence). The CDR3: CASSLSGRAYGYTF. Here the CDR3 DNA reads TGTGCCAGCAGTTTAAGTGGCAGGGCCTACGGCTACACCTTC.

This clone has a handful of counts. The chain employs TRBV7-9 and TRBJ1-3; D ambiguous. This CDR3 is built from 12 residues. In germline, CDR1 is SEHNR, CDR2 FQNEAQ (reference sequence). The germline V and J ends were trimmed by 5 bases and 4 bases, with 6 bases remaining between them. CDR3 sequence: CASSPLGNTIYF. The CDR3 DNA sequence: TGTGCCAGCAGCCCTCTCGGAAACACCATATATTTT.

The chain links TRBV6-2 or TRBV6-3 to TRBJ2-7, with D unclear. Germline V lookup: CDR1 MNHEY, CDR2 SVGEGT. V dropped 5 bases and J dropped 2 bases, with 7 bases sitting between them. The CDR3 is made up of 12 amino acids. For the CDR3, the DNA is TGTGCCAGCAGTCTAGACGCCTACGAGCAGTACTTC. Protein sequence: CASSLDAYEQYF.

The V gene is TRBV10-3, the J gene TRBJ2-5, with D hard to call. The CDR3 has 12 amino acids. The V gene lost 1 base and the J gene lost 4 bases, with 4 bases spanning the gap. Per germline, CDR1 ENHRY and CDR2 SYGVKD. The CDR3 spells CAISELRETQYF. The DNA for the CDR3 is TGTGCCATCAGTGAGTTAAGAGAGACCCAGTACTTC.

The CDR3 bases are TGTGCCAGCAGTTTGTTTTCCCTGAACACTGAAGCTTTCTTT. Amino acids: CASSLFSLNTEAFF. This chain joins TRBV27 and TRBJ1-1, with unresolved D. Germline CDR1 MNHEY, CDR2 SMNVEV (reference sequence). With 3 bases removed from V and 0 bases from J, the gap between germline ends came to 8 bases. CDR3 length: 14 amino acids.

The rearrangement joins TRBV6-1 to TRBJ1-2; 7 nucleotides line up with TRBD1. The ends lost 0 bases at V and 5 bases at J; junction bases unmatched: 9. The CDR3 runs 16 residues. Germline assignment: CDR1 MNHNS and CDR2 SASEGT. CDR3 sequence: CASSEARETGSYGYTF. The CDR3 DNA follows: TGTGCCAGCAGTGAAGCGCGAGAGACAGGGAGTTATGGCTACACCTTC.

The rearrangement joins TRBV9 to TRBJ2-7, with 8 bases identical to TRBD1. V lost 2 bases, J lost 3 bases, and 7 bases stayed unmatched. Germline V gene data show CDR1 as SGDLS and CDR2 as YYNGEE. The CDR3 extends over 15 amino acids. The CDR3 spells CASSVQGQANYEQYF. CDR3 DNA sequence: TGTGCCAGCAGCGTGCAGGGACAGGCTAACTACGAGCAGTACTTC.

V and J are TRBV6-5 and TRBJ1-2; TRBD1 aligns across 7 bases. CDR3 length: 13 amino acids. CDR1 is MNHEY, CDR2 SVGAGI, per germline. Unmatched junction bases numbered 9, after V lost 8 bases and J lost 6 bases. The CDR3 protein is CASARQGKDGYTF. The DNA for the CDR3 is TGTGCCAGCGCCCGACAGGGTAAGGATGGCTACACCTTC.

This clone has a single count. The genes are TRBV6-1 and TRBJ1-1; 8 bases fit TRBD1. CDR1 is MNHNS and CDR2 is SASEGT in the germline V gene. The CDR3 runs 13 residues. The V gene end was trimmed by 1 base and the J gene end by 10 bases; junction bases not matched to a gene: 5. The CDR3 nucleotides are TGTGCCAGCAGTGAAGAGGCAGGGGGCGCAGCTTTCTTT. It specifies CASSEEAGGAAFF.

The gene calls are TRBV5-1 and TRBJ2-2; D gene ambiguous. This CDR3 is built from 15 residues. The V gene lost 6 bases and the J gene lost 5 bases, with 17 bases spanning the gap. Per germline, CDR1 SGHRS and CDR2 YFSETQ. The CDR3 bases are TGCGCCAGCACCTTCGCGACAAGTGAGACCGGGGAGCTGTTTTTT. It translates to CASTFATSETGELFF.

There are a few counts of this clone. The chain employs TRBV7-3 and TRBJ2-2; no clear D gene. Germline CDR1 is SGHTA and CDR2 is FQGTGA. Trimming took off 6 bases at V and 4 bases at J, with 12 bases between the two ends. The CDR3 extends over 14 amino acids. The CDR3 here is CASRDTASTGELFF. The CDR3 DNA sequence: TGTGCCAGCAGAGATACAGCGTCCACCGGGGAGCTGTTTTTT.

The chain links TRBV7-9 to TRBJ2-3; unclear D gene. The germline V gene has CDR1 SEHNR and CDR2 FQNEAQ (reference sequence). This CDR3 is built from 15 residues. Trimming took off 1 base at V and 1 base at J, with 9 bases between the two ends. This CDR3 is CASSLGGARTDTQYF. DNA of the CDR3: TGTGCCAGCAGCTTAGGTGGCGCTCGCACAGATACGCAGTATTTT.

This sequence joins TRBV28 and TRBJ1-2, with 7 bases that match TRBD1. CDR1 MDHEN and CDR2 SYDVKM come from the germline V gene. J was trimmed by 8 bases and V by 8 bases; bases with no gene match: 11. The CDR3 is made up of 13 amino acids. This CDR3 is CASFTQRQGGYTF. CDR3 DNA: TGTGCCAGCTTCACACAAAGACAGGGCGGCTACACCTTC.

The rearrangement uses TRBV7-2 and TRBJ2-7, with 7 bases lining up with TRBD1. The V and J ends lost 4 bases and 7 bases, in that order; junction bases with no gene match: 10. From germline, CDR1 is SGHTA and CDR2 FQGNSA. This CDR3 has 14 residues. The CDR3 DNA reads as TGTGCCAGCAGCTCAGGGGGTTCGGGAAGAGAGCAGTACTTC. Protein: CASSSGGSGREQYF.

The chain uses TRBV7-2 and TRBJ2-1; D unclear. The V end was cut by 4 bases, the J end by 8 bases, with 6 bases between. The CDR3 loop spans 11 amino acids. CDR1 SGHTA and CDR2 FQGNSA come from the germline V gene. The CDR3: CASSYSDEQFF. The CDR3 nucleotides read TGTGCCAGCAGCTACTCAGATGAGCAGTTCTTC.

The chain employs TRBV7-8 and TRBJ1-4, with a possible D match to TRBD1 (6 bases). This CDR3 is 16 amino acids long. V lost 4 bases and J lost 4, with 16 bases in between. Germline assignment: CDR1 SGHVS and CDR2 FQNEAQ. The CDR3: CASSYQQGLGNEKLFF. The CDR3 bases are TGTGCCAGCAGCTACCAACAGGGTCTTGGTAATGAAAAACTGTTTTTT.

CDR3 DNA sequence: TGCGCCAGCAGCCAAGAGTCAGGGCCTGGGGCCAACGTCCTGACTTTC. Residues: CASSQESGPGANVLTF. The J gene is TRBJ2-6, the V gene TRBV4-3; D is possibly TRBD1 (5 bases). The ends were cut back, 0 bases at V and 2 bases at J, with 8 bases in the middle. This CDR3 region has 16 residues. Germline V gives CDR1 LGHNA, CDR2 YSLEER.

V gene TRBV27 combines with J gene TRBJ1-6, with 10 bases lining up with TRBD1. The CDR3 is made up of 16 amino acids. Trimming at V came to 3 bases and at J to 7 bases, leaving 6 bases not matched to a gene. Looked up from germline, CDR1 is MNHEY and CDR2 is SMNVEV (reference sequence). CDR3 nucleotide sequence: TGTGCCAGCAGTTTTGACAGGGGGCAAGGAAATTCACCCCTCCACTTT. Protein product: CASSFDRGQGNSPLHF.

The genes are TRBV3-1 (or the pseudogene TRBV3-2) and TRBJ2-3, with 13 bases identical to TRBD2. This CDR3 is 17 amino acids long. The V and J ends lost 4 bases and 0 bases, in that order; junction bases with no gene match: 4. CDR1 is LGHDT and CDR2 is YNNKEL in the germline V gene (reference sequence). Here the CDR3 DNA reads TGTGCCAGCAGCCGACTGGGACTAGCGGGGAGCACAGATACGCAGTATTTT. Its translation is CASSRLGLAGSTDTQYF.

This clone was picked up one time. This rearrangement joins TRBV2 to TRBJ2-2; a weak D match, TRBD2 (6 bases). The germline gives CDR1 SNHLY, CDR2 FYNNEI. V lost 0 bases and J 3 bases, leaving 14 bases between the germline ends. The CDR3 loop spans 17 amino acids. Here the CDR3 reads CASSEAGGSGYTGELFF. The DNA of the CDR3 is TGTGCCAGCAGTGAAGCCGGGGGTTCGGGCTACACCGGGGAGCTGTTTTTT.

The chain joins TRBV9 to TRBJ1-2; D remains ambiguous. Germline loops: CDR1 SGDLS, CDR2 YYNGEE. The V and J ends lost 4 bases and 3 bases respectively, with 16 bases between them. The CDR3 contains 15 residues. The chain's CDR3 is CASSTRVASHYGYTF. The CDR3 bases are TGTGCCAGCAGCACCCGCGTCGCATCTCACTATGGCTACACCTTC.

The chain joins TRBV9 to TRBJ1-2; D is ambiguous. Germline CDR1 and CDR2: SGDLS and YYNGEE. The germline V and J ends were trimmed by 4 bases and 6 bases, with 13 bases remaining between them. The CDR3 is made up of 13 amino acids. The CDR3 loop reads CASSPLREDGYTF. In nucleotides, the CDR3 is TGTGCCAGCAGCCCTCTACGGGAAGATGGCTACACCTTC.

V is TRBV7-9 and J is TRBJ2-7, with D perhaps given as TRBD1 or TRBD2 (5 bases each). Looked up from germline, CDR1 is SEHNR and CDR2 is FQNEAQ (reference sequence). This CDR3 is built from 13 residues. Deletions cut 3 bases from V and 5 bases from J, with 11 bases between. Here the CDR3 reads CASSFRGMDEQYF. In DNA form, the CDR3 reads TGTGCCAGCAGCTTTCGGGGCATGGACGAGCAGTACTTC.

The chain carries TRBV20-1 and TRBJ2-7; 7 bases line up with TRBD2. Germline assignment: CDR1 DFQATT and CDR2 SNEGSKA (reference sequence). After removal of 3 bases from V and 5 bases from J, the junction contained 13 bases not matched to a gene. The CDR3 extends over 15 amino acids. Here the CDR3 DNA reads TGCAGTGCTAGTTGGAGTATAGCGGGTACCCACGAGCAGTACTTC. Its translation is CSASWSIAGTHEQYF.

This clone was detected once. The V call is TRBV4-2, the J call TRBJ2-7, with D possibly called TRBD1 or TRBD2 (5 bases each). This CDR3 has 15 amino acids. The germline V and J ends were trimmed by 1 base and 2 bases, with 12 bases remaining between them. CDR1 and CDR2 from the germline V gene are LGHNA and YNFKEQ. The CDR3 spells CASSQGTGATYEQYF. The CDR3 DNA is TGTGCCAGCAGCCAAGGCACCGGGGCCACCTACGAGCAGTACTTC.

The chain employs TRBV5-1 and TRBJ2-2; 7 bases are shared with TRBD1. V dropped 3 bases and J dropped 0; count of bases not matched to a gene: 2. Germline V CDR1 and CDR2: SGHRS, YFSETQ. This CDR3 region has 15 residues. This CDR3 is CASSSGTANTGELFF. The CDR3 coding sequence is TGCGCCAGCAGCTCCGGGACAGCGAACACCGGGGAGCTGTTTTTT.

J is TRBJ2-5 and V is TRBV12-5; perhaps TRBD2 as D (6 bases). The CDR3 loop spans 13 amino acids. Germline CDR1 is LGHNT and CDR2 is FRNRAP. Trimming stripped 5 bases from V and 4 bases from J, with 11 bases between. The CDR3 loop reads CASGRGGLETQYF. The CDR3 nucleotides read TGTGCTAGTGGTAGAGGAGGGTTAGAGACCCAGTACTTC.